The entry that follows covers one TCR beta chain sequence. Its target is not known. Measured with immunoSEQ multiplex PCR; TCRdb has only the in-frame clones, and not every one. The sample lists tens of thousands of clones, roughly four fifths occurring once. Time point described: week 47, end of study. The content of each vaccine dose was 300 ug of mutant IDH1 20-mer peptide, and topical imiquimod accompanied it. These data belong to a study of a mutant IDH1 vaccine in newly diagnosed glioma. The overall study: Treated patients were around 60% male, about 38% female, mean age roughly 40 years. Prior therapy was radiotherapy, temozolomide, or both; most received both. The week-35 safety follow-up was V12, and the week-47 study end was V13. The study, taken as a whole, reports: Patients showed vaccine-induced immune responses at a rate of roughly 93%.

Looked up from germline, CDR1 is SGHRS and CDR2 is YFSETQ. Trimming removed 0 bases from V and 7 bases from J; junction bases left unmatched: 2. This CDR3 region has 16 residues. This TCR was recovered from a middle-aged man with glioma. This rearrangement joins TRBV5-1 to TRBJ1-6; 12 bases map to TRBD1. Material: PBMCs, obtained from a glioma patient whose treatment included an IDH1 peptide vaccine. The CDR3 DNA is TGCGCCAGCAGCTTGGATGGGACAGGGGGCAATTCACCCCTCCACTTT. Its protein is CASSLDGTGGNSPLHF.